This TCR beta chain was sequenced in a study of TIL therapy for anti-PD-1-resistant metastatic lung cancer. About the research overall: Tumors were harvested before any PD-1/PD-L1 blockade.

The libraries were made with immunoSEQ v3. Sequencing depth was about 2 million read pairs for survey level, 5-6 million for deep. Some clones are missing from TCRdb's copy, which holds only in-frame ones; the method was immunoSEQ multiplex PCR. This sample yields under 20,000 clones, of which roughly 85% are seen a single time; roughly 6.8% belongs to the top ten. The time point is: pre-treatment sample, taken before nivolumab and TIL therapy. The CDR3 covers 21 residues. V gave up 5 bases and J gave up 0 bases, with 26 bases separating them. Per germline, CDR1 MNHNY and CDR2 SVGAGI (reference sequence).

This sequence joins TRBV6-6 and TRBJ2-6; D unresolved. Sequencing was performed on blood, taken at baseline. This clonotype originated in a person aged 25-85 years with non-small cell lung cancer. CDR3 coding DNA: TGTGCCAGCAGTCTCTACGTCGCCCGGGTCCGTGCCCTCTCTGGGGCCAACGTCCTGACTTTC. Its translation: CASSLYVARVRALSGANVLTF.